Below are 24 T cell receptor beta chains sequenced from a single sample in a study of CD8+ T cells in alopecia areata. RNA extraction was followed by reverse transcription into cDNA, which acted as the sequencing template. Here immunoSEQ multiplex PCR was the method, and the copy in TCRdb shows in-frame clones only, minus some. The data show 110,000 or so clones, roughly 66% seen once. Sequenced: CD4+ T cells sorted from blood. The receptors were sampled from a human donor in good health.

The chain recombines TRBV6-5 with TRBJ1-1, with D maybe TRBD1 (5 bases). CDR3 length: 13 amino acids. V lost 6 bases, J lost 1 base, and 9 bases lay in between. Germline loops: CDR1 MNHEY, CDR2 SVGAGI. The CDR3 sequence is CASSDTGNTEAFF. The CDR3, as DNA: TGTGCCAGCAGCGATACAGGGAACACTGAAGCTTTCTTT.

V and J are TRBV9 and TRBJ2-3; D gene unclear. Trimming cost V 5 bases and J 1 base, with 17 bases left between them. This CDR3 is 16 amino acids long. The germline gives CDR1 SGDLS, CDR2 YYNGEE. The chain's CDR3 is CASSFLGKAGTDTQYF. In nucleotides, the CDR3 is TGTGCCAGCAGTTTCCTCGGAAAGGCTGGCACAGATACGCAGTATTTT.

The V call is TRBV25-1, the J call TRBJ2-5; 9 positions agree with TRBD1. Near its end, the DNA agrees better with TRBJ2-7, so the J call may be wrong. The CDR3 has 14 amino acids. The germline CDR1 and CDR2 sequences are MGHDK and SYGVNS. This CDR3 is CASSRDRVFTEQYF. The CDR3 DNA sequence: TGTGCCAGCAGCCGGGACAGGGTCTTTACCGAGCAGTACTTC.

V gene TRBV29-1 combines with J gene TRBJ2-3, with D tentatively TRBD1 (5 bases). Germline loops: CDR1 SQVTM, CDR2 ANQGSEA. This CDR3 is 13 amino acids long. Trimming took 2 bases from V and 4 from J, leaving 10 bases between them. CDR3 coding DNA: TGCAGCGTTGAACGACAGATCCCAGATACGCAGTATTTT. Encoded protein: CSVERQIPDTQYF.

The chain combines TRBV6-5 with TRBJ1-2; D ambiguous. The CDR3 covers 14 residues. The ends were cut back, 6 bases at V and 8 bases at J, with 19 bases in the middle. Germline CDR1 reads MNHEY; CDR2 reads SVGAGI. The CDR3 region is CASRTDTRTRGYTF. CDR3 bases: TGTGCCAGCAGAACCGATACACGCACCCGGGGCTACACCTTC.

A few counts support this clone. This chain uses TRBV15 with TRBJ2-1; D may be TRBD2 (8 bases). This CDR3 comprises 16 residues. Germline CDR1 is LNHNV and CDR2 is YYDKDF (reference sequence). V shed 3 bases and J shed 8 bases, with 20 bases lying between them. The CDR3 spells CATSSLGGGGLDEQFF. Written as DNA, the CDR3 is TGTGCCACCAGCAGCCTAGGGGGCGGGGGGCTCGATGAGCAGTTCTTC.

The chain carries TRBV7-2 and TRBJ1-2; D is possibly TRBD1 (5 bases). Trimming took 5 bases from V and 4 from J, leaving 14 bases between them. The V gene's germline CDR1 is SGHTA and CDR2 FQGNSA. This CDR3 comprises 14 residues. CDR3 protein: CASSGLGGAYGYTF. CDR3 in DNA: TGTGCCAGCAGCGGGTTGGGTGGGGCCTATGGCTACACCTTC. Using reference TRBV7-2 and TRBJ1-2 for the parts outside the CDR3, the full variable domain is GAGVSQSPSNKVTEKGKDVELRCDPISGHTALYWYRQSLGQGLEFLIYFQGNSAPDKSGLPSDRFSAERTGGSVSTLTIQRTQQEDSAVYLCASSGLGGAYGYTFGSGTRLTVV.

This chain joins TRBV30 and TRBJ2-7, with D uncertain. CDR3 length: 13 amino acids. The germline gives CDR1 GTSNPN, CDR2 SVGIG (reference sequence). V dropped 1 base and J dropped 1 base, with 8 bases sitting between them. The CDR3 loop reads CAWSAHFSYEQYF. CDR3 nucleotide sequence: TGTGCCTGGAGTGCACATTTTTCCTACGAGCAGTACTTC.

The chain joins TRBV2 to TRBJ1-1; D is ambiguous. The length of the CDR3 is 14 residues. Germline loops: CDR1 SNHLY, CDR2 FYNNEI. The germline V and J ends were trimmed by 6 bases and 0 bases, with 11 bases remaining between them. CDR3 in amino acids: CASSSESLNTEAFF. CDR3 nucleotide sequence: TGTGCCAGCAGCTCGGAGAGTCTGAACACTGAAGCTTTCTTT.

CDR3 region: CASSLGWAQETQYF. CDR3 DNA: TGTGCCAGCAGCTTAGGGTGGGCACAAGAGACCCAGTACTTC. The gene calls are TRBV11-2 and TRBJ2-5, with D unresolved. CDR1 is SGHAT, CDR2 FQNNGV, per germline. V was cut by 1 base and J by 2 bases, with 8 bases left in between. The CDR3 is 14 residues long.

The chain is built from TRBV30 and TRBJ2-5; the match to TRBD1 covers 7 bases. V gave up 5 bases and J gave up 2 bases; unmatched junction bases: 8. Germline V gene data show CDR1 as GTSNPN and CDR2 as SVGIG (reference sequence). This CDR3 comprises 14 residues. The CDR3 loop reads CAWEGQDSQETQYF. The CDR3 DNA follows: TGTGCCTGGGAAGGACAGGACTCTCAAGAGACCCAGTACTTC.

The genes are TRBV6-4 and TRBJ1-5; 10 nucleotides agree with TRBD1. Germline V lookup: CDR1 MRHNA, CDR2 SNTAGT. The CDR3 is 13 residues long. J gave up 9 bases and V 3 bases, and 2 bases lay outside the gene matches. CDR3 sequence: CASSEDRGMPQHF. The CDR3, as DNA: TGTGCCAGCAGTGAGGACAGGGGGATGCCCCAGCATTTT.

This clone has more than one count but fewer than ten. The chain recombines TRBV5-1 with TRBJ2-6, with TRBD1 matching over 10 bases. Trimming cost V 4 bases and J 0 bases; bases outside gene matches: 7. The CDR3 consists of 18 residues. Germline CDR1 reads SGHRS; CDR2 reads YFSETQ. The CDR3 region is CASSLTGTGVSGANVLTF. Written as DNA, the CDR3 is TGCGCCAGCAGCCTGACCGGGACAGGGGTCTCTGGGGCCAACGTCCTGACTTTC.

The J gene is TRBJ2-1, the V gene TRBV10-3; 9 nucleotides agree with TRBD2. Germline V gives CDR1 ENHRY, CDR2 SYGVKD. CDR3 size: 19 residues. With V trimmed by 3 bases and J by 0 bases, 12 bases remained unmatched. The CDR3 reads CAISDSSGGRRASYNEQFF. The CDR3 nucleotides are TGTGCCATCAGTGATAGTAGCGGGGGCCGCCGCGCCTCCTACAATGAGCAGTTCTTC.

This clone was detected only once. The genes are TRBV23-1 and TRBJ1-3; D gene ambiguous. TRBV23-1 is an ORF, and what it does is uncertain. CDR3 length equals 17 residues. V lost 4 bases to trimming and J lost 0 bases, with 16 bases between them. The CDR3, as DNA: TGCGCCAGCAGTCGGGAACCTCCGGCTCTCTCTGGAAACACCATATATTTT. Its translation is CASSREPPALSGNTIYF.

The chain employs TRBV2 and TRBJ2-6; D is unresolved. There are 12 residues in the CDR3. With 5 bases removed from V and 1 base from J, the gap between germline ends came to 0 bases. Germline V gene data show CDR1 as SNHLY and CDR2 as FYNNEI. The CDR3 protein is CASSSGANVLTF. The CDR3 nucleotides are TGTGCCAGCAGTTCTGGGGCCAACGTCCTGACTTTC.

This rearrangement joins TRBV27 to TRBJ1-5; the D is unclear. The CDR3 runs to 15 residues. The germline V and J ends were trimmed by 1 base and 2 bases, with 9 bases remaining between them. CDR1 and CDR2 from the germline V gene are MNHEY and SMNVEV (reference sequence). DNA of the CDR3: TGTGCCAGCAGTTTATGGGGTAGGGGCAATCAGCCCCAGCATTTT. Its protein product is CASSLWGRGNQPQHF.

This clone was detected a few times. The CDR3 nucleotides are TGCAGCGTTGACAGGGGGTACACCGGGGAGCTGTTTTTT. Its translation: CSVDRGYTGELFF. The rearrangement uses TRBV29-1 and TRBJ2-2; 7 bases line up with TRBD1. The CDR3 covers 13 residues. In germline, CDR1 is SQVTM, CDR2 ANQGSEA. The V and J ends lost 3 bases and 3 bases, in that order; junction bases with no gene match: 1.

In this sample, this clone turned up a few times. The genes are TRBV29-1 and TRBJ2-7; D is perhaps TRBD2 (5 bases). The CDR3 length is 14 residues. CDR1 and CDR2 (germline): SQVTM, ANQGSEA. Trimming pared 5 bases from V and 0 bases from J, leaving 14 bases between. The CDR3 DNA is TGCAGCGTTTATTGGGAGCCAGACTCCTACGAGCAGTACTTC. This codes for CSVYWEPDSYEQYF.

In the case of this clone: The junction departs from the called germline gene at one end, perhaps through a read error. This chain joins TRBV29-1 and TRBJ2-1; 7 nucleotides align to TRBD1. Germline-derived CDR1 and CDR2 are SQVTM and ANQGSEA. This CDR3 has 13 amino acids. CDR3 protein: CSVQEGANNEQFF. The CDR3 coding sequence is TGCAGCGTTCAAGAGGGGGCCAACAATGAGCAGTTCTTC.

The V and J genes are TRBV29-1 and TRBJ1-1, with a tentative D call TRBD1 (5 bases). This CDR3 has 12 residues. The germline V gene has CDR1 SQVTM and CDR2 ANQGSEA. V was trimmed by 3 bases and J by 11 bases, leaving 16 bases between them. Written as DNA, the CDR3 is TGCAGCGTTGATCGGGACCAGGGAGACGCTTTCTTT. This codes for CSVDRDQGDAFF.

The chain is built from TRBV5-6 and TRBJ2-1; unclear D gene. V was shortened by 3 bases and J by 10 bases, with 20 bases between the two germline ends. This CDR3 has 15 amino acids. Germline V CDR1 and CDR2: SGHDT, YYEEEE. In DNA, the CDR3 is TGTGCCAGCAGCTCCCGGGTCGGCTTCGGGCAAGAGCAGTTCTTC. Translated: CASSSRVGFGQEQFF.

The rearrangement uses TRBV7-3 and TRBJ2-5; TRBD2 aligns across 7 bases. The CDR3 totals 13 residues. The germline CDR1 and CDR2 sequences are SGHTA and FQGTGA. With 2 bases clipped from V and 4 bases from J, the junction kept 1 base outside the gene matches. The CDR3 is CASSLGLGETQYF. CDR3 DNA: TGTGCCAGCAGCTTAGGACTAGGAGAGACCCAGTACTTC.

The chain employs TRBV6-5 and TRBJ1-2, with 7 bases that match TRBD1. The ends lost 5 bases at V and 0 bases at J; junction bases unmatched: 6. The CDR3 extends over 15 amino acids. CDR1 MNHEY and CDR2 SVGAGI come from the germline V gene. The CDR3 region is CASSNRDSANYGYTF. CDR3 nucleotide sequence: TGTGCCAGCAGTAACCGGGACAGCGCTAACTATGGCTACACCTTC.